This is a list of T cell receptor beta chains from one sample in a study of OX40 agonist ivuxolimab in advanced cancers. Clones were sequenced by immunoSEQ multiplex PCR, and TCRdb holds only the in-frame ones, with some missing. Of about 39,000 clones listed, roughly nine tenths were seen once; the top ten hold under 25%. The sample consisted of CD4+ or CD8+ T cells sorted from blood, taken in a trial of the OX40 agonist ivuxolimab. The receptor source for this set is an adult with an advanced solid tumor such as melanoma, head and neck, liver or kidney cancer. The CDR3 runs from the conserved cysteine through the conserved F or W.

V	J	CDR3
TRBV7-6	TRBJ1-1	CASTWVSGGLENTEAFF
TRBV27	TRBJ2-7	CASSLTPGGMDEQYF
TRBV11-2	TRBJ2-3	CASSFRDTQYF
TRBV5-4	TRBJ2-2	CATTRNTGELFF
TRBV16	TRBJ1-4	CASSPGVNEKLFF
TRBV19	TRBJ2-3	CASSLAGVYTDTQYF
TRBV18	TRBJ1-3	CASSPPGDHPGNTIYF
TRBV6-6	TRBJ2-6	CASSIFVPGGANVLTF
TRBV7-9	TRBJ2-1	CASIVAAGSSYNEQFF
TRBV7-9	TRBJ2-7	CASSSPGLSYEQYF
TRBV27	TRBJ2-6	CASRPWAAASGRDSGANVLTF
TRBV6-5	TRBJ2-2	CASSRQEFSTGELFF
TRBV30	TRBJ2-4	CAWSSTAKNIQYF
TRBV27	TRBJ2-7	CASSFQGNYEQYF
TRBV27	TRBJ1-3	CASSPGFGNTIYF
TRBV10-2	TRBJ2-7	CASSESTGGVYEQYF
TRBV28	TRBJ1-1	CVSRLRRSRGTEAFF
TRBV4-3	TRBJ2-5	CASSLSELSGETQYF
TRBV7-7	TRBJ2-7	CASSLGPGGANEQYF
TRBV2	TRBJ2-7	CASSGRSQGSGEQYF
TRBV28	TRBJ2-1	CASSLLAGGTSEQFF
TRBV30	TRBJ2-3	CAWSYRGPADTQYF
TRBV29-1	TRBJ2-6	CSGLTGAGANVLTF
TRBV19	TRBJ2-1	CASRSGGYNEQFF
TRBV14	TRBJ1-5	CASSPRFGRTRQPQHF
TRBV9	TRBJ2-1	CASSMDSTHYNEQFF
TRBV6-5	TRBJ1-1	CASSRPGQATEAFF
TRBV2	TRBJ2-1	CASSEGLGRNEQFF
TRBV5-1	TRBJ2-7	CASSPDRDYYEQYF
TRBV5-8	TRBJ1-4	CASSPLRGTNEKLFF
TRBV9	TRBJ1-2	CASSAPDGYTF